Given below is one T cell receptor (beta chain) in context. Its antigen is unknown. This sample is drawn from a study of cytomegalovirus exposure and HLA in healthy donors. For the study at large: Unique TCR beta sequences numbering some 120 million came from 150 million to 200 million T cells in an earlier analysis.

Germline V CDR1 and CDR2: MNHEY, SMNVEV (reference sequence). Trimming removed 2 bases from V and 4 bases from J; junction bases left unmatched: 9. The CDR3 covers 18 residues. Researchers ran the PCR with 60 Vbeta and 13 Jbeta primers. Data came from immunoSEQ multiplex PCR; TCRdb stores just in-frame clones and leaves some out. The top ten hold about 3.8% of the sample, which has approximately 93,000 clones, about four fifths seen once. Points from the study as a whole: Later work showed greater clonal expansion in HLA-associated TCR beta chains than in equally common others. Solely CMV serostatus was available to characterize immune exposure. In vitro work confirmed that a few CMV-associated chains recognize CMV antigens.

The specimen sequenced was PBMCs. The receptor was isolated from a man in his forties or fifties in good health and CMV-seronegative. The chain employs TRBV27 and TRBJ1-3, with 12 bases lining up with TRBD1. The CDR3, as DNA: TGTGCCAGCAGTTTACTCGGGACAGGGGGCTTGAGCGGAAACACCATATATTTT. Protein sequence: CASSLLGTGGLSGNTIYF.